This T cell receptor (beta chain) was observed in a study of STAT5B mutations in CD4+ large granular lymphocyte leukemia. Study-wide context: Anti-CD4 microbead selection came after CD8+ cell depletion in cryopreserved samples.

Worth noting for this clone: Its antigen is currently unknown.

CDR1 is SGHVS and CDR2 is FNYEAQ in the germline V gene. V was clipped by 5 bases and J by 4 bases; unmatched bases: 3. This CDR3 spans 13 amino acids. Regarding the study as a whole: Top patient clones used TRBV06 genes more often: 8/27 versus 2/35 in controls.

In the original workflow: A clonotype over 5% of the repertoire counted as a possible leukemic clone, 59 overall. Produced via immunoSEQ multiplex PCR; TCRdb's table is partial and in-frame only. Clonal size and the V and J genes are those of that table, whereas D and trimming came from the DNA. Among a few thousand clones listed, 75% were seen once. The chain has TRBV7-6 and TRBJ2-7, with 9 nucleotides matching TRBD1. This TCR was sampled from a woman in her seventies with CD4+ T-cell large granular lymphocyte leukemia. The source material was PBMCs. The CDR3: CASSTGQGYEQYF. The CDR3 DNA sequence: TGTGCCAGCAGCACGGGACAGGGTTACGAGCAGTACTTC.